This entry lists 8 T cell receptor beta chains sequenced from one sample in a study of vaccination and CD4 T cells after COVID-19. Treatment here: roughly 11-day PBMC culture with coronavirus spike peptide pools or control peptides (ViraFEST assay). The assay that was used to sequence DNA from cultured CD4+ T cells was the Oncomine TCR Beta short-read assay. One entry per CDR3 protein, called by TCRdb with MiXCR from the PCR reads. The sample shows roughly 18,000 distinct CDR3 sequences, around half of them seen only once. Their recognized antigens are unknown. Sequencing was carried out using CD4+ T cells from blood, cultured in vitro. These receptors came from a human donor who had recovered from COVID-19.

The chain employs TRBV6-2 or TRBV6-3 and TRBJ2-1, with 9 bases matching TRBD2. Germline CDR1 and CDR2: MNHEY and SVGEGT. V dropped 6 bases and J dropped 3; count of bases not matched to a gene: 6. CDR3 length: 15 amino acids. The CDR3 is CASRRGGAGYNEQFF. In DNA form, the CDR3 reads TGTGCCAGCAGACGCGGGGGGGCGGGCTACAATGAGCAGTTCTTC.

For this clonotype: Relative to the germline gene, one junction end is altered; a read error may explain this. The chain combines TRBV24-1 with TRBJ2-2; D call uncertain. CDR3 length: 13 residues. CDR1 and CDR2 (germline): KGHDR, SFDVKD. CDR3 coding DNA: TGTGCCGCCAGTGATGACTACACCGGGGAGCTGTTTTTT. Amino acids: CAASDDYTGELFF.

V gene TRBV11-3 combines with J gene TRBJ1-2, with 9 nucleotides matching TRBD1. Germline assignment: CDR1 SGHNT and CDR2 YENEEA. The CDR3 is 15 amino acids. J was trimmed by 4 bases and V by 5 bases; bases with no gene match: 8. For the CDR3, the DNA is TGTGCCAGCAGCCCCCGGGACAGGGACCCCTATGGCTACACCTTC. Residues: CASSPRDRDPYGYTF.

The CDR3 DNA reads as TGTGCCAGCAGTTTAATGGGTGCGGCTTCCTACGAGCAGTACTTC. It is translated as CASSLMGAASYEQYF. The rearrangement links TRBV27 to TRBJ2-7; D gene unclear. V was shortened by 2 bases and J by 1 base, with 12 bases between the two germline ends. The CDR3 sequence is 15 residues long. Germline values: CDR1 MNHEY, CDR2 SMNVEV (reference sequence).

The rearrangement joins TRBV20-1 to TRBJ1-1; 8 bases agree with TRBD1. Germline CDR1 reads DFQATT; CDR2 reads SNEGSKA (reference sequence). With 5 bases clipped from V and 4 bases from J, the junction kept 6 bases outside the gene matches. The CDR3 totals 13 residues. CDR3 amino acids: CSAETGGITEAFF. CDR3 DNA: TGCAGTGCTGAAACAGGGGGAATCACTGAAGCTTTCTTT.

V and J are TRBV15 and TRBJ2-3; 9 bases map to TRBD2. CDR1 and CDR2 from the germline V gene are LNHNV and YYDKDF (reference sequence). V dropped 2 bases and J dropped 5; count of bases not matched to a gene: 5. The CDR3 consists of 15 residues. Here the CDR3 reads CATSRHSGSIDTQYF. CDR3 sequence (DNA): TGTGCCACCAGCAGACATAGCGGGAGTATAGATACGCAGTATTTT.

V is TRBV20-1 and J is TRBJ1-5; D remains unclear. CDR1 and CDR2 (germline): DFQATT, SNEGSKA (reference sequence). V gave up 1 base and J gave up 7 bases, with 11 bases separating them. The length of the CDR3 is 13 residues. The CDR3 loop is CSARVLWEQPQHF. In DNA form, the CDR3 reads TGCAGTGCTAGAGTCCTCTGGGAACAGCCCCAGCATTTT.

The chain is built from TRBV19 and TRBJ2-1; perhaps TRBD2 as D (5 bases). The CDR3 extends over 15 amino acids. Trimming removed 5 bases from V and 6 bases from J, with 17 bases in between. The germline V gene encodes CDR1 LNHDA and CDR2 SQIVND (reference sequence). CDR3 loop: CASSLPTGTFNEQFF. The DNA of the CDR3 is TGTGCCAGTAGTCTCCCGACGGGAACTTTCAATGAGCAGTTCTTC.